The rows below give T cell receptor beta chains drawn from one sample of a study of cytomegalovirus exposure and HLA in healthy donors. Clones were sequenced by immunoSEQ multiplex PCR, and TCRdb holds only the in-frame ones, with some missing. The sample contains roughly 99,000 clones, about 80% of which appear only once. The sequenced sample was PBMCs. These receptors came from a male donor in good health and CMV-seropositive. Both conserved end residues are part of each CDR3. D genes are given only for firm matches. Only part of the rows carry a size: once, few, many, or a class if the clone is expanded.

>TRBD1|TRBV2|TRBJ2-6|NA
CASRHRGLQAGANVLTF
TGTGCCAGCAGGCACAGGGGCCTCCAAGCTGGGGCCAACGTCCTGACTTTC
>TRBD1|TRBV5-5|TRBJ1-1|NA
CASSHLTGGRTEAFF
TGTGCCAGCAGCCACCTGACAGGGGGCAGGACTGAAGCTTTCTTT
>NA|TRBV5-4|TRBJ1-2|NA
CALRRVPYGYTF
TGTGCCCTCAGGAGGGTCCCGTATGGCTACACCTTC
>NA|TRBV6-5|TRBJ2-2|NA
CASSYSPGNTGELFF
TGTGCCAGCAGTTATTCTCCGGGAAACACCGGGGAGCTGTTTTTT
>NA|TRBV9|TRBJ1-1|NA
CASSLDSRFSEAFF
TGTGCCAGCAGCCTCGACTCAAGGTTTTCTGAAGCTTTCTTT
>NA|TRBV5-1|TRBJ1-4|NA
CASRTGGRSAEKLFF
TGCGCCAGCAGAACTGGGGGCAGGAGCGCTGAAAAACTGTTTTTT
>NA|TRBV18|TRBJ1-1|NA
CASSQTGGDTEAFF
TGTGCCAGCTCACAAACCGGGGGGGACACTGAAGCTTTCTTT
>TRBD1|TRBV4-2|TRBJ1-1|NA
CASSQDVRQGPLNTEAFF
TGTGCCAGCAGCCAAGACGTCCGACAGGGTCCGCTGAACACTGAAGCTTTCTTT
>TRBD1|TRBV30|TRBJ1-1|NA
CAWSVKGVDRGEAFF
TGTGCCTGGAGTGTAAAAGGAGTCGACAGGGGTGAAGCTTTCTTT
>TRBD1|TRBV6-6|TRBJ1-1|few
CASSYPGGHTEAFF
TGTGCCAGCAGTTACCCAGGGGGTCACACTGAAGCTTTCTTT
>NA|TRBV5-1|TRBJ2-3|NA
CASSLQHTDTQYF
TGCGCCAGCAGCTTACAGCACACAGATACGCAGTATTTT
>NA|TRBV19|TRBJ1-1|NA
CASRTKNTEAFF
TGTGCCAGCAGGACAAAGAACACTGAAGCTTTCTTT
>TRBD2|TRBV6-5|TRBJ2-5|NA
CASSYPGRGAEAQYF
TGTGCCAGCAGTTACCCCGGGAGGGGAGCCGAGGCCCAGTACTTC
>NA|TRBV30|TRBJ2-7|NA
CAWSVRAQELGEQYF
TGTGCCTGGAGTGTACGGGCACAGGAGCTCGGCGAGCAGTACTTC
>NA|TRBV28|TRBJ1-1|NA
CASSSIAVKAFF
TGTGCCAGCAGTTCGATCGCGGTGAAGGCTTTCTTT
>TRBD1|TRBV5-8|TRBJ1-5|NA
CASSSGTVSNQPQHF
TGTGCCAGCAGCTCCGGGACAGTTAGCAATCAGCCCCAGCATTTT
>NA|TRBV4-3|TRBJ1-3|NA
CASSQTGSSGNTIYF
TGCGCCAGCAGCCAGACGGGGTCCTCTGGAAACACCATATATTTT
>NA|TRBV7-2|TRBJ2-2|NA
CASSPQGYTGELFF
TGTGCCAGCAGCCCCCAGGGATACACCGGGGAGCTGTTTTTT
>NA|TRBV15|TRBJ2-7|NA
CATSRDLYEQYF
TGTGCCACCAGCAGAGATCTGTACGAGCAGTACTTC
>NA|TRBV25-1|TRBJ1-3|NA
CASSPASSGNTIYF
TGTGCCAGCAGCCCCGCCAGCTCTGGAAACACCATATATTTT
>NA|TRBV29-1|TRBJ1-4|NA
CSVLRGTNEKLFF
TGCAGCGTTCTGAGGGGGACTAATGAAAAACTGTTTTTT
>TRBD1|TRBV29-1|TRBJ2-7|few
CSVRAGTGLEQYF
TGCAGCGTCAGGGCCGGGACAGGGTTGGAGCAGTACTTC
>TRBD1|TRBV11-2|TRBJ1-6|NA
CASSLGQGINSPLHF
TGTGCCAGCAGCTTAGGACAGGGGATAAATTCACCCCTCCACTTT
>NA|TRBV5-1|TRBJ2-6|NA
CASSLDLSGANVLTF
TGCGCCAGCAGCTTGGACTTGTCTGGGGCCAACGTCCTGACTTTC
>NA|TRBV6-5|TRBJ2-5|NA
CASSSQWGGVEETQYF
TGTGCCAGCAGTTCCCAGTGGGGCGGAGTGGAGGAGACCCAGTACTTC
>NA|TRBV4-2|TRBJ1-5|once
CASSQEWGVWNQPQHF
TGTGCCAGCAGCCAAGAATGGGGGGTATGGAATCAGCCCCAGCATTTT
>TRBD2|TRBV5-1|TRBJ2-3|NA
CASGERSLAGGPSDTQYF
TGCGCCAGCGGTGAAAGGTCACTAGCGGGGGGGCCAAGTGACACGCAGTATTTT
>NA|TRBV4-1|TRBJ1-2|few
CASSQDPVNYGYTF
TGCGCCAGCAGCCAAGATCCAGTGAACTATGGCTACACCTTC
>TRBD1|TRBV13|TRBJ1-1|NA
CASSEGRGLQWNTEAFF
TGTGCCAGCAGCGAGGGCAGGGGGCTACAATGGAACACTGAAGCTTTCTTT
>NA|TRBV30|TRBJ1-2|NA
CAWSVIPSGYTF
TGTGCCTGGAGTGTAATCCCCTCTGGCTACACCTTC
>TRBD1|TRBV30|TRBJ2-7|NA
CAWSATGAILGISYEQYF
TGTGCCTGGAGCGCGACAGGGGCCATCCTTGGGATCTCCTACGAGCAGTACTTC
>TRBD1|TRBV11-2|TRBJ2-7|few
CASSSGTGGYEQYF
TGTGCCAGCAGCTCCGGGACAGGGGGATACGAGCAGTACTTC
>NA|TRBV5-4|TRBJ2-2|NA
CASSLAKDSTGELFF
TGTGCCAGCAGCTTGGCCAAGGACAGCACCGGGGAGCTGTTTTTT
>NA|TRBV13|TRBJ1-5|NA
CASSSREGRRDQPQHF
TGTGCCAGCAGCTCGAGGGAGGGGCGGCGGGATCAGCCCCAGCATTTT
>TRBD1|TRBV7-9|TRBJ1-1|once
CASSFDRELTEAFF
TGTGCCAGCAGCTTCGACAGGGAACTCACTGAAGCTTTCTTT
>NA|TRBV30|TRBJ1-3|once
CAWSVTPTDIRWNGNTIYF
TGTGCCTGGAGTGTAACACCGACAGACATCAGGTGGAATGGAAACACCATATATTTT
>TRBD1|TRBV30|TRBJ2-2|NA
CAWATGTANTGELFF
TGTGCCTGGGCGACAGGGACAGCGAACACCGGGGAGCTGTTTTTT
>NA|TRBV10-3|TRBJ1-6|NA
CAISESGHMNSPLHF
TGTGCCATCAGTGAGTCTGGACATATGAATTCACCCCTCCACTTT
>NA|TRBV5-8|TRBJ2-7|NA
CASSPSSYEQYF
TGTGCCAGCAGCCCCAGCTCCTACGAGCAGTACTTC
>NA|TRBV7-2|TRBJ1-5|NA
CASSLGQKSNQPQHF
TGTGCCAGCAGCTTAGGTCAGAAAAGCAATCAGCCCCAGCATTTT
>TRBD1|TRBV4-2|TRBJ1-1|NA
CASSQGDSTEAFF
TGTGCCAGCAGCCAAGGGGACAGCACTGAAGCTTTCTTT